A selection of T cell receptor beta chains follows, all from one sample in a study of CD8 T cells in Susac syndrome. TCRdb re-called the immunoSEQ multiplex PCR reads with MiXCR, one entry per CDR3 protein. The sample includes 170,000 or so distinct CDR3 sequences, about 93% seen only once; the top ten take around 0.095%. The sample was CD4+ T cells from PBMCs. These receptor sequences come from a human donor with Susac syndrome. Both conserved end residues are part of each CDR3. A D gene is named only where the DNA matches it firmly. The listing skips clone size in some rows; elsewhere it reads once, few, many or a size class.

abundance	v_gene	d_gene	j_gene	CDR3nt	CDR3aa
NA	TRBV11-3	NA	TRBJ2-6	TGTGCCAGCAGCCCTAGATACCGGGACGTCCTGACTTTC	CASSPRYRDVLTF
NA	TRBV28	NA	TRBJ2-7	TGTGCCAGCAGTTTACCCCTCGGACTTGCCCACGAGCAGTACTTC	CASSLPLGLAHEQYF
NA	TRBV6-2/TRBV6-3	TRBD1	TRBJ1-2	TGTGCCAGCAGTTACTCTACGGCAGGGGGATATGGCTACACCTTC	CASSYSTAGGYGYTF
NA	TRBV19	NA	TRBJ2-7	TGTGCCAGTAGGCTACAGGGAGACTACGAGCAGTACTTC	CASRLQGDYEQYF
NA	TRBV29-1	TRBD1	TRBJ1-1	TGCAGCGCCGGGACAGGCTCTAACACTGAAGCTTTCTTT	CSAGTGSNTEAFF
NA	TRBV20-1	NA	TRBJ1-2	TGCAGTGCTAGAAAAGACAGCTATGGCTACACCTTC	CSARKDSYGYTF
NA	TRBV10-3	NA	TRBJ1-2	TGTGCCATCAGAGGACAGAGCTATGGCTACACCTTC	CAIRGQSYGYTF
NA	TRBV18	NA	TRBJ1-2	TGTGCCAGCTCACCCCTGACGAGGGAACGGAACTATGGCTACACCTTC	CASSPLTRERNYGYTF
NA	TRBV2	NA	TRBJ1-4	TGTGCCAGCAGTGTAGGAGGGGGGAATGAAAAACTGTTTTTT	CASSVGGGNEKLFF
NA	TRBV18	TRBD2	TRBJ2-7	TGTGCCAGCTCACCAAGCGGGGCAACCTACGAGCAGTACTTC	CASSPSGATYEQYF
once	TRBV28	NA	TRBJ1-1	TGTGCCAGCACAGGGCGATTGAACACTGAAGCTTTCTTT	CASTGRLNTEAFF
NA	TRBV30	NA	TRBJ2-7	TGTGCCTGGAGTGTACCAGGGCCCTACGAGCAGTACTTC	CAWSVPGPYEQYF
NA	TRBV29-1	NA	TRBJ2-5	TGCAGCGTTGGTGCAGGGCTGCAAGAGACCCAGTACTTC	CSVGAGLQETQYF
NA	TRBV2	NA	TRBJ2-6	TGTGCCAGCAGAGCACTAGCAGCCGGGGCCAACGTCCTGACTTTC	CASRALAAGANVLTF
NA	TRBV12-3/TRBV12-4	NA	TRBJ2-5	TGTGCCAGCAGTCCCTTTGGGGGTTTTCAAGAGACCCAGTACTTC	CASSPFGGFQETQYF
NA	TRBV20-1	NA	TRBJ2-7	TGCAGTGCTAGACCCTCAAGCTACGAGCAGTACTTC	CSARPSSYEQYF
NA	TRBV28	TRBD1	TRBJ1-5	TGTGCCAGCTCGGGACAGGGGGGGTTTCAGCCCCAGCATTTT	CASSGQGGFQPQHF
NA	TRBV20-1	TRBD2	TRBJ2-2	TGCAGTGCTAGGAAGTCTTTAGCGGGGGATAACACCGGGGAGCTGTTTTTT	CSARKSLAGDNTGELFF
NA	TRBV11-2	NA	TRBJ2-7	TGTGCCAGCAGCTTAGACACGTCTAGCGTGAGCAAGCAGTACTTC	CASSLDTSSVSKQYF